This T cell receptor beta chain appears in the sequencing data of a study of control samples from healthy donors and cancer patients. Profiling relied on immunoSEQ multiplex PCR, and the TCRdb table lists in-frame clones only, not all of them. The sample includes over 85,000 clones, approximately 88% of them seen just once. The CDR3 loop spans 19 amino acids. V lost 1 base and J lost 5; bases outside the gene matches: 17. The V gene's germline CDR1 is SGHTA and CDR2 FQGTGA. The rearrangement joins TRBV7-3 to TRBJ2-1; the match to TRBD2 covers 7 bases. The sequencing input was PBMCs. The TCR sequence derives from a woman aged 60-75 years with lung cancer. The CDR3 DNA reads TGTGCCAGCAGCTTAAGGGGAGGGACTCTTTCATTCGACCACAATGAGCAGTTCTTC. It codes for CASSLRGGTLSFDHNEQFF.